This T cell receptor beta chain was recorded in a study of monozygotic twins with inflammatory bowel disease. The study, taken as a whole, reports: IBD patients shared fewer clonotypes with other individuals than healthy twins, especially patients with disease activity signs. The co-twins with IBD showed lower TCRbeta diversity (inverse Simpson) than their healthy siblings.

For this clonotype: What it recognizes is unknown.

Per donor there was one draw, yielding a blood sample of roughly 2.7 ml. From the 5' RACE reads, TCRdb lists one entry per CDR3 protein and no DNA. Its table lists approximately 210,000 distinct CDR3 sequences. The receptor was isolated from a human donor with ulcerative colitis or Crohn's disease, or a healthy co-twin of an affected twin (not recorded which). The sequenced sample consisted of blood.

CDR3 residues: CASSRGQGNYNEQFF. The chain has TRBV12-3 or TRBV12-4 and TRBJ2-1; TCRdb names TRBD1, which stays unverified in the absence of DNA. This CDR3 contains 15 residues.